A single sample gave rise to the 19 T cell receptor beta chains below, sequenced in a study of Graves' ophthalmopathy and Graves' hyperthyroidism. For repertoire sequencing, the TCR beta CDR3 regions were amplified from RNA transcripts. First-round RT-PCR with HTBI primers preceded a second-round multiplex PCR. TCRdb called the multiplex PCR reads again in MiXCR, with one record for every CDR3 protein. The table has over a million distinct CDR3 sequences, roughly 35% seen once. The sequencing sample was made of peripheral blood or thyroid tissue (not recorded which). These receptors all come from an adult man with Graves' hyperthyroidism.

The genes are TRBV6-1 and TRBJ1-5, with D unclear. The CDR3 sequence is 13 residues long. The germline V gene encodes CDR1 MNHNS and CDR2 SASEGT. The V and J ends lost 2 bases and 7 bases respectively, with 9 bases between them. The DNA of the CDR3 is TGTGCCAGCAGTGAAATGGGTGGCCAGCCCCAGCATTTT. It is translated as CASSEMGGQPQHF.

This clonotype was counted at least ten times. V usage is TRBV12-3 or TRBV12-4 and J usage is TRBJ2-5; D not certain. V was clipped by 3 bases and J by 5 bases, with 10 bases between them. CDR3 length: 13 residues. Written as DNA, the CDR3 is TGTGCCAGCAGTTTCCTAGAGGTGGAGACCCAGTACTTC. It is translated as CASSFLEVETQYF.

Here the CDR3 reads CASSYGEDTEAFF. DNA for the CDR3: TGTGCCAGCAGTTACGGGGAGGACACTGAAGCTTTCTTT. This rearrangement joins TRBV12-3 or TRBV12-4 to TRBJ1-1; D call uncertain. CDR3 length equals 13 residues. V was clipped by 4 bases and J by 3 bases, with 9 bases between them.

This clonotype was counted at least ten times. The chain employs TRBV12-3 or TRBV12-4 and TRBJ1-5, with D tentatively TRBD1 (5 bases). V was shortened by 5 bases and J by 0 bases, with 11 bases between the two germline ends. The CDR3 loop spans 15 amino acids. The CDR3 nucleotides are TGTGCCAGCAGTCTCCGACAGTTTAGCAATCAGCCCCAGCATTTT. The encoded protein is CASSLRQFSNQPQHF.

This rearrangement joins TRBV2 to TRBJ2-5; D tentatively reads TRBD1 or TRBD2 (5 bases each). CDR1 and CDR2 from the germline V gene are SNHLY and FYNNEI. The V end lost 5 bases, the J end lost 10 bases, and 20 bases lay between the germline ends. CDR3 length: 14 amino acids. The CDR3 is CASSPMGDDGIQYF. The CDR3, as DNA: TGTGCCAGCAGTCCCATGGGGGACGATGGGATCCAGTACTTC. The full variable domain, with the rest looked up from reference TRBV2 and TRBJ2-5, is EPEVTQTPSHQVTQMGQEVILRCVPISNHLYFYWYRQILGQKVEFLVSFYNNEISEKSEIFDDQFSVERPDGSNFTLKIRSTKLEDSAMYFCASSPMGDDGIQYFGPGTRLLVL.

The table lists this clonotype with many counts. The chain has TRBV12-3 or TRBV12-4 and TRBJ2-5; tentatively, D is TRBD1 or TRBD2 (5 bases each). CDR3 length: 15 residues. The V end was cut by 5 bases, the J end by 5 bases, with 18 bases between. The CDR3 loop is CASSPLGRRDETQYF. CDR3 coding DNA: TGTGCCAGCAGTCCCCTGGGGCGAAGGGACGAGACCCAGTACTTC.

The chain is built from TRBV10-3 and TRBJ1-5; possibly TRBD1 for D (5 bases). The CDR3 extends over 12 amino acids. V was pared by 6 bases and J by 7 bases, with 10 bases between. The germline V gene has CDR1 ENHRY and CDR2 SYGVKD. In nucleotides, the CDR3 is TGTGCCATCAGAGGGGAGAGCCAGCCCCAGCATTTT. Protein product: CAIRGESQPQHF.

The chain has TRBV2 and TRBJ2-7; D uncertain. CDR1 is SNHLY, CDR2 FYNNEI, per germline. The CDR3 is made up of 10 amino acids. In DNA, the CDR3 is TGTGCTGTCGACTCATACGAGCAGTACTTC. Translated, it gives CAVDSYEQYF.

This clonotype was observed a handful of times. This chain links TRBV4-2 with TRBJ1-1; possibly TRBD1 for D (6 bases). The CDR3 spans 14 residues. The ends were cut back, 0 bases at V and 6 bases at J, with 11 bases in the middle. Germline V gives CDR1 LGHNA, CDR2 YNFKEQ. CDR3 region: CASSQEPGGPEAFF. The CDR3 region has the DNA TGTGCCAGCAGCCAAGAGCCCGGGGGCCCTGAAGCTTTCTTT.

This clonotype was found a few times. With a much larger clone just one base away, this may be a read error. This chain joins TRBV7-9 and TRBJ1-6, with unresolved D. The CDR3 has 15 amino acids. Germline CDR1 is SEHNR and CDR2 is FQNEAQ (reference sequence). V was pared by 5 bases and J by 5 bases, with 13 bases between. The DNA for the CDR3 is TGTGCCAGCAGCGTAGATCCCCGGGATAATTCACCCCTCCACTTT. It specifies CASSVDPRDNSPLHF.

This clonotype was observed many times. The chain has TRBV10-3 and TRBJ2-5; 12 bases agree with TRBD2. Germline trimming cut 6 bases from V and 5 bases from J; bases unmatched to any gene: 10. The CDR3 covers 16 residues. Germline CDR1 and CDR2: ENHRY and SYGVKD. The CDR3 loop is CAIRKNGLAGRETQYF. As DNA, the CDR3 is TGTGCCATCAGAAAGAATGGACTAGCGGGGAGGGAGACCCAGTACTTC.

The table lists this clonotype with many counts. This rearrangement joins TRBV14 to TRBJ1-1, with D possibly TRBD1 on 6 matching bases. V was clipped by 1 base and J by 2 bases, with 14 bases between them. Germline loops: CDR1 SGHDN, CDR2 FVKESK. The CDR3 is 16 amino acids. CDR3 loop: CASSQVGRGGNTEAFF. The CDR3 bases are TGTGCCAGCAGCCAAGTAGGGAGGGGGGGTAACACTGAAGCTTTCTTT.

This clonotype was observed at least ten times. The rearrangement joins TRBV5-1 to TRBJ1-2, with a weak D call TRBD1 (6 bases). Trimming cost V 0 bases and J 4 bases, with 19 bases left between them. CDR1 is SGHRS and CDR2 is YFSETQ in the germline V gene. This CDR3 has 17 residues. In DNA, the CDR3 is TGCGCCAGCAGCTTGGAGGCCGGGACAAAACTAGGCTATGGCTACACCTTC. This sequence encodes CASSLEAGTKLGYGYTF.

This clonotype came up a few times. The chain combines TRBV6-6 with TRBJ2-7; D is uncertain. CDR3 size: 16 residues. The germline V gene encodes CDR1 MNHNY and CDR2 SVGAGI (reference sequence). V was pared by 0 bases and J by 0 bases, with 12 bases between. CDR3 sequence: CASSYSRSQVSYEQYF. The CDR3 region has the DNA TGTGCCAGCAGTTACTCGCGGTCCCAGGTCTCCTACGAGCAGTACTTC.

This clonotype was picked up a small number of times. The chain has TRBV10-1 and TRBJ2-7; 12 bases map to TRBD2. Per the germline V gene, CDR1 is WNHNN and CDR2 is SYGVQD (reference sequence). This CDR3 has 16 residues. J gave up 0 bases and V 4 bases, and 4 bases lay outside the gene matches. The CDR3 loop is CASSAGLAGFSYEQYF. In nucleotides, the CDR3 is TGCGCCAGCAGTGCCGGACTAGCGGGGTTCTCCTACGAGCAGTACTTC.

Notes on this clonotype: Compared with germline, one end of the junction differs, possibly owing to a read error. The gene calls are TRBV10-3 and TRBJ2-3; tentatively, D is TRBD1 (6 bases). The germline CDR1 and CDR2 sequences are ENHRY and SYGVKD. The CDR3 is 14 residues long. CDR3 residues: CASSPDRRKDTQYF. The CDR3 DNA is TGTGCCAGCAGTCCAGACAGGAGGAAAGATACGCAGTATTTT.

This clonotype showed up just once. The J gene is TRBJ1-2, the V gene TRBV25-1; D possibly corresponds to TRBD1 (5 bases). The germline CDR1 and CDR2 sequences are MGHDK and SYGVNS. The CDR3 sequence is 13 residues long. Trimming pared 9 bases from V and 3 bases from J, leaving 14 bases between. This chain's CDR3 is CASKGLGHYGYTF. The DNA of the CDR3 is TGTGCCAGTAAGGGACTGGGGCACTATGGCTACACCTTC.

About this clonotype itself: A much larger clonotype is one base distant, so this may be a read error. CDR3 amino acids: CASTKTGNAIYF. In DNA, the CDR3 is TGTGCCAGCACCAAGACTGGAAACGCCATATATTTT. The V call is TRBV12-3 or TRBV12-4, the J call TRBJ1-3, with unresolved D. This CDR3 is 12 amino acids long.

The chain carries TRBV4-3 and TRBJ2-7; D possibly matches TRBD1 or TRBD2 (5 bases each). Germline CDR1 LGHNA, CDR2 YSLEER. The CDR3 consists of 14 residues. V lost 0 bases and J 9 bases, leaving 15 bases between the germline ends. The CDR3 nucleotides read TGCGCCAGCAGCCAAGATCATGGGGGTGAGGTGCAGTACTTC. This gives the protein CASSQDHGGEVQYF.